The clone carrying this T cell receptor (beta chain) has just a few counts. What it recognizes is unknown. Treatment of the sample: roughly 10-day PBMC culture with coronavirus spike peptide pools or control peptides (ViraFEST assay). The data originate from a study of vaccination and CD4 T cells after COVID-19. Trimming cost V 4 bases and J 4 bases, with 13 bases left between them. The germline V gene encodes CDR1 MNHEY and CDR2 SVGEGT. CDR3 length: 14 amino acids. The study sequenced cultured CD4+ T cell DNA using the Oncomine TCR Beta short-read assay. TCRdb reanalysed the PCR reads using MiXCR and keeps one entry per CDR3 protein. The repertoire has around 18,000 distinct CDR3 sequences, 45% to 60% of them found once; the top ten carry 9.4%.

The gene calls are TRBV6-2 or TRBV6-3 and TRBJ1-2, with D possibly matching TRBD1 (6 bases). Specimen: CD4+ T cells from blood, cultured in vitro. The origin of this receptor is a human donor who had recovered from COVID-19. DNA of the CDR3: TGTGCCAGCAGTTCGGCCGGGACATCCTATGGCTACACCTTC. Translated: CASSSAGTSYGYTF.